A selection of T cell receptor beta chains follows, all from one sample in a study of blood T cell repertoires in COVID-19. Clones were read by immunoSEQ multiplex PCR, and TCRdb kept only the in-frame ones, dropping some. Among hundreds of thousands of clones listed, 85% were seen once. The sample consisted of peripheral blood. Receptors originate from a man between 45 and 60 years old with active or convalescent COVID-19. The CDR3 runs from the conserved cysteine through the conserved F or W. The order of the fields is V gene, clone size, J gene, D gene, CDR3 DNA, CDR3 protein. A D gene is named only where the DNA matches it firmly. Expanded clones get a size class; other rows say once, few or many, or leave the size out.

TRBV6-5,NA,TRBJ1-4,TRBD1,TGTGCCAGCAGATACGAGTCGGGGACAGGATATGAAAAACTGTTTTTT,CASRYESGTGYEKLFF
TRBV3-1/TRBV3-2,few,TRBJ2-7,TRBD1,TGTGCCAGCAGCCTAATTGCCGGGACAGCCACCTACGAGCAGTACTTC,CASSLIAGTATYEQYF
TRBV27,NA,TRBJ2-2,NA,TGTGCCAGCAGTTTTAGAGGGAGCACCGGGGAGCTGTTTTTT,CASSFRGSTGELFF
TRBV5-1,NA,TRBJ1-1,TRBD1,TGCGCCAGCAGCCTCCGGGGACAGGGGGTGGATGAAGCTTTCTTT,CASSLRGQGVDEAFF
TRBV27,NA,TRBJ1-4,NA,TGTGCCAGCAGTTTCCGTCTAACTAATGAAAAACTGTTTTTT,CASSFRLTNEKLFF
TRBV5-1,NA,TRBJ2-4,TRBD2,TGCGCCAGCAGCTTTTCCGTGGGGGAGGGAAACATTCAGTACTTC,CASSFSVGEGNIQYF
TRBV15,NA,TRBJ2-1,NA,TGTGCCACCAGCAGGCAAGGGGGGGACTTCCAGTTCTTC,CATSRQGGDFQFF
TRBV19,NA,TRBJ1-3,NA,TGTGCCAGCATACGACAGGCCCTCCCAATGGATGGAAACACCATATATTTT,CASIRQALPMDGNTIYF
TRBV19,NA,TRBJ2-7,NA,TGTGCCAGTAGTATAGGAACGTGGCGGGATTCCTACGAGCAGTACTTC,CASSIGTWRDSYEQYF
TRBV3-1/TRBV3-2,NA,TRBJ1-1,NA,TGTGCCAGCAACCAGAGTCCGAACACTGAAGCTTTCTTT,CASNQSPNTEAFF
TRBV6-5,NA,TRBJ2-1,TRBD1,TGTGCCAGCAGACGGGACAGGGGACGTGATGAGCAGTTCTTC,CASRRDRGRDEQFF
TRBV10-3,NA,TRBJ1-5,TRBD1,TGTGCCATCAGTGGCCTTGGGGGGACAGGTCAGCCCCAGCATTTT,CAISGLGGTGQPQHF
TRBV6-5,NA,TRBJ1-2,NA,TGTGCCAGCAGTTACTCAGCGGGGTTTGACTATGGCTACACCTTC,CASSYSAGFDYGYTF
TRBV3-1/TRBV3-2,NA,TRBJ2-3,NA,TGTGCCAGCAGCCAAGTCCCTACAGATACGCAGTATTTT,CASSQVPTDTQYF
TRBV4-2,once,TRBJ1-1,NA,TGTGCCAGCAGCCAAGAGGTCGGGGGAAAGGCTGAAGCTTTCTTT,CASSQEVGGKAEAFF
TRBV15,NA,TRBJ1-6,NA,TGTGCCACCAGCAGGACAGGAGGTAATTCACCCCTCCACTTT,CATSRTGGNSPLHF
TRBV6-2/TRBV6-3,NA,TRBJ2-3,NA,TGTGCCAGCAGTTACCCCCCCAGGGGCCGCAGGGATACGCAGTATTTT,CASSYPPRGRRDTQYF
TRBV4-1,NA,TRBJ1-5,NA,TGCGCCAGCAGCCAAGGCCCGGGGAGCTGGAGCAATCAGCCCCAGCATTTT,CASSQGPGSWSNQPQHF
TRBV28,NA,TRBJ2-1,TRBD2,TGTGCCATCTCGGGACTAGCGGGAGAGTTCTACAATGAGCAGTTCTTC,CAISGLAGEFYNEQFF
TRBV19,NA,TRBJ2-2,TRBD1,TGTGCCAGTAGTTCCTACGGGACAGGAGACACCGGGGAGCTGTTTTTT,CASSSYGTGDTGELFF
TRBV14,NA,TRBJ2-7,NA,TGTGCCAGCAGCCAAGATGGAGCGGTAATCTACGAGCAGTACTTC,CASSQDGAVIYEQYF
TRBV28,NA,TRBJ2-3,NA,TGTGCCAGCACCACCGGGACAAGGCACACAGATACGCAGTATTTT,CASTTGTRHTDTQYF
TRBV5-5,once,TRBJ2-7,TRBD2,TGTGCCAGCAGCTTAAGCCTAGCGGGGTTAGGCGAGCAGTACTTC,CASSLSLAGLGEQYF
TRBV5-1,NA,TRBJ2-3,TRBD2,TGCGCCAGCAGCTTGAGCGGGAGTACATCAGATACGCAGTATTTT,CASSLSGSTSDTQYF
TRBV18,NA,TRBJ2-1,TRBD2,TGTGCCAGCTCACCAGTCCTAGCGGGAGGTTACAATGAGCAGTTCTTC,CASSPVLAGGYNEQFF
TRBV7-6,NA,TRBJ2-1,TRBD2,TGTGCCAGCAGCCCTAGCGGGAGTTCCTACAATGAGCAGTTCTTC,CASSPSGSSYNEQFF
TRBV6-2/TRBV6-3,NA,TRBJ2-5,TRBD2,TGTGCCAGCAGTTACTCACTAGCGGGAGCAAAAGAGACCCAGTACTTC,CASSYSLAGAKETQYF
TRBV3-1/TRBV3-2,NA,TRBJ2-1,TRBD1,TGTGCCAGCAGGACAGGGGGAGGCAATGAGCAGTTCTTC,CASRTGGGNEQFF
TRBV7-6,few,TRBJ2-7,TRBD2,TGTGCCAGCAGCTTTCTGCCTAGCGGAAGCTCCTACGAGCAGTACTTC,CASSFLPSGSSYEQYF